The 10 T cell receptor beta chains below all came from one sample that was sequenced in a study of response to subunit inactivated influenza vaccine. TCRdb used MiXCR to reprocess the RT-PCR reads, holding one entry per CDR3 protein. The top ten hold roughly 10% of the sample, which has approximately 310,000 distinct CDR3 sequences, just over 20% seen once. The source was PBMCs from blood, collected approximately 22 months after vaccination. The receptors here all came from a man in his fifties or sixties who received an inactivated influenza vaccine.

This clonotype has ten or more counts. The rearrangement uses TRBV11-2 and TRBJ1-1; unclear D gene. The ends were cut back, 1 base at V and 5 bases at J, with 14 bases in the middle. The germline gives CDR1 SGHAT, CDR2 FQNNGV. This CDR3 comprises 15 residues. The chain's CDR3 is CASSLGSGFGTEAFF. The CDR3 nucleotides are TGTGCCAGCAGCTTAGGATCGGGCTTCGGAACTGAAGCTTTCTTT.

The CDR3 nucleotides are TGTGCCAGCAGCAAAGCTAGCGGGAGCGACGAGCAGTACTTC. It encodes CASSKASGSDEQYF. The chain is built from TRBV21-1 and TRBJ2-7; the table's D call TRBD2 went unverified against the DNA. TRBV21-1 is marked as a pseudogene. The CDR3 has 14 residues.

This clonotype was seen only a few times. The rearrangement joins TRBV2 to TRBJ2-1, with D unclear. The CDR3 is 16 amino acids. Trimming cost V 1 base and J 2 bases, with 12 bases left between them. CDR1 SNHLY and CDR2 FYNNEI come from the germline V gene. The CDR3 loop reads CASSEGSLPPYNEQFF. The DNA of the CDR3 is TGTGCCAGCAGTGAAGGATCTCTACCTCCCTACAATGAGCAGTTCTTC.

This clonotype was observed a few times. V usage is TRBV25-1 and J usage is TRBJ1-1; no definite D call. The length of the CDR3 is 14 residues. CDR1 and CDR2 from the germline V gene are MGHDK and SYGVNS. Trimming took 2 bases from V and 4 from J, leaving 11 bases between them. CDR3 residues: CASSENAEGTEAFF. DNA of the CDR3: TGTGCCAGCAGTGAAAATGCAGAGGGCACTGAAGCTTTCTTT.

This clonotype was seen only once. The CDR3 region has the DNA TGTGCCAGCAGCCCGGGACAGCTAATGACGCAGTATTTT. This codes for CASSPGQLMTQYF. V and J are TRBV7-3 and TRBJ2-3; 7 bases are a match to TRBD1. Germline V gene sequence: CDR1 SGHTA, CDR2 FQGTGA. J was trimmed by 9 bases and V by 5 bases; bases with no gene match: 8. CDR3 length: 13 residues.

This clonotype was observed at least ten times. The V gene is TRBV6-1, the J gene TRBJ1-2; D gene unclear. Germline V gene lookup returns CDR1 MNHNS and CDR2 SASEGT. The V gene lost 5 bases and the J gene lost 5 bases, with 12 bases spanning the gap. The CDR3 is 13 residues long. DNA of the CDR3: TGTGCCAGCAGTCCCCTAGGACTTTATGGCTACACCTTC. Translation: CASSPLGLYGYTF.

This clonotype was seen many times. This rearrangement joins TRBV18 to TRBJ1-5, with 7 bases lining up with TRBD1. CDR3 size: 14 residues. Germline values: CDR1 KGHSH, CDR2 LQKENI. Trimming took 6 bases from V and 5 from J; bases not matched to a gene: 7. The CDR3: CASSPDRMYQPQHF. For the CDR3, the DNA is TGTGCCAGCTCCCCGGACAGGATGTATCAGCCCCAGCATTTT.

In its sample, this clonotype was seen many times. V and J are TRBV25-1 and TRBJ1-6; D call uncertain. Germline V gene data show CDR1 as MGHDK and CDR2 as SYGVNS. Trimming took 3 bases from V and 7 from J, leaving 10 bases between them. The CDR3 runs to 14 residues. In nucleotides, the CDR3 is TGTGCCAGCAGTGACGCTGGGATCAATTCACCCCTCCACTTT. This gives the protein CASSDAGINSPLHF.

This chain links TRBV27 with TRBJ1-6, with TRBD1 identical over 9 bases. The CDR3 is 15 amino acids. Per germline, CDR1 MNHEY and CDR2 SMNVEV (reference sequence). Trimming cost V 8 bases and J 6 bases; bases outside gene matches: 8. The CDR3 loop is CASQYTGGFNSPLHF. Here the CDR3 DNA reads TGTGCCAGCCAATATACAGGGGGCTTTAATTCACCCCTCCACTTT.

There are a few counts of this clonotype. V and J are TRBV20-1 and TRBJ2-1; D remains unclear. This CDR3 contains 12 residues. Looked up from germline, CDR1 is DFQATT and CDR2 is SNEGSKA (reference sequence). The V and J ends lost 2 bases and 9 bases respectively, with 11 bases between them. The chain's CDR3 is CSARPGGTEQFF. Here the CDR3 DNA reads TGCAGTGCTAGACCGGGCGGTACTGAGCAGTTCTTC.